Listed below are T cell receptor beta chains from one sample, sequenced in a study of T cells in Graves' hyperthyroidism and ophthalmopathy. TCRdb used MiXCR to reprocess the multiplex PCR reads, holding one entry per CDR3 protein. The data contain 490,000 or so distinct CDR3 sequences, around 43% of them seen just once; the ten biggest clones take up about 45%. Sequencing was done on a sample of peripheral blood or thyroid tissue (not recorded which). The receptors come from an adult woman with Graves' disease, either hyperthyroidism or ophthalmopathy (not recorded which). The CDR3 runs from the conserved cysteine through the conserved F or W. The D gene is left open where the match is weak. Only some rows state a clone size, as once, few, many or a class for expanded clones.

cdr3_aa cdr3_nt clone_size j_call v_call d_call
CSARDYGGNNQPQHF TGCAGTGCTAGAGATTACGGGGGGAACAATCAGCCCCAGCATTTT many TRBJ1-5 TRBV20-1 .
CASSGGAGELFF TGTGCCAGCAGCGGTGGGGCCGGGGAGCTGTTTTTT . TRBJ2-2 TRBV14 .
CATSDRGETQYF TGTGCCACCAGTGATCGAGGAGAGACCCAGTACTTC few TRBJ2-5 TRBV24-1 .
CSARQGAYDGYTF TGCAGTGCTAGACAGGGGGCGTACGATGGCTACACCTTC many TRBJ1-2 TRBV20-1 TRBD1
CASSFSGQNNSPLHF TGTGCCAGCAGCTTCTCGGGACAGAATAATTCACCCCTCCACTTT few TRBJ1-6 TRBV11-2 TRBD1
CASTERGRTEAFF TGTGCCAGCACAGAGCGGGGCCGAACTGAAGCTTTCTTT many TRBJ1-1 TRBV6-1 .
CASSETLGSGGTDTQYF TGTGCCAGCAGTGAAACCCTCGGGTCGGGAGGTACAGATACGCAGTATTTT few TRBJ2-3 TRBV6-1 TRBD2
CASSSQTGGEQYF TGTGCCAGCAGCTCCCAGACAGGGGGCGAGCAGTACTTC . TRBJ2-7 TRBV7-9 TRBD1
CAIARELVDPYEQYF TGTGCCATCGCCCGCGAGTTGGTGGACCCCTACGAGCAGTACTTC . TRBJ2-7 TRBV10-3 .
CASSEVGGVVGYTF TGTGCCAGCAGCGAGGTTGGGGGTGTGGTTGGCTACACCTTC many TRBJ1-2 TRBV5-8 .
CASSLLTAGNTIYF TGTGCCAGCAGCCTTCTGACAGCTGGAAACACCATATATTTT many TRBJ1-3 TRBV7-2 .
CSVGLAVGTETANTGELFF TGCAGCGTTGGCCTAGCGGTAGGAACAGAGACGGCGAACACCGGGGAGCTGTTTTTT . TRBJ2-2 TRBV29-1 TRBD2
CASSPEGGEETQYF TGTGCCAGCAGCCCAGAGGGGGGAGAAGAGACCCAGTACTTC many TRBJ2-5 TRBV7-3 .
CAISLYGEINSPLHF TGTGCCATCAGTCTCTACGGGGAAATTAATTCACCCCTCCACTTT . TRBJ1-6 TRBV10-3 .
CASSFNQGWSEQYF TGTGCCAGCAGCTTTAACCAGGGGTGGAGCGAGCAGTACTTC few TRBJ2-7 TRBV12-3/TRBV12-4 .
CASGTGTYEQYF TGTGCCAGCGGAACAGGGACCTACGAGCAGTACTTC few TRBJ2-7 TRBV6-2/TRBV6-3 .
CASSKAGESTGELFF TGTGCCAGCAGCAAAGCGGGAGAGAGCACCGGGGAGCTGTTTTTT . TRBJ2-2 TRBV7-3 TRBD2
CASRTGPSRQETQYF TGCGCCAGCAGAACCGGGCCTTCCCGGCAAGAGACCCAGTACTTC . TRBJ2-5 TRBV10-2 .
CASSHRDRIEPHYGYTF TGTGCCAGCAGCCACCGGGACAGGATCGAACCTCACTATGGCTACACCTTC . TRBJ1-2 TRBV7-9 TRBD1
CASSPRQGGNEQYF TGTGCCAGCAGTCCCCGACAGGGGGGGAACGAGCAGTACTTC . TRBJ2-7 TRBV2 TRBD1
CASSLMVWVGGNYGYTF TGTGCCAGCAGTTTAATGGTGTGGGTAGGGGGGAACTATGGCTACACCTTC few TRBJ1-2 TRBV6-1 .
CASRPTRQGVYSPLHF TGTGCCAGCAGACCTACGAGACAGGGGGTCTATTCACCCCTCCACTTT . TRBJ1-6 TRBV7-2 TRBD1
CASSFNGQPQHF TGTGCCAGCAGTTTTAACGGACAGCCCCAGCATTTT many TRBJ1-5 TRBV6-5 .
CASSPTSGIETQYF TGTGCCAGCAGTCCTACTAGCGGGATCGAGACCCAGTACTTC . TRBJ2-5 TRBV7-9 TRBD2
CSARDLAGSYEQYF TGCAGTGCTAGAGATCTAGCGGGATCCTACGAGCAGTACTTC . TRBJ2-7 TRBV20-1 TRBD2
CASSSPYTGELFF TGTGCCAGCAGCTCGCCCTACACCGGGGAGCTGTTTTTT . TRBJ2-2 TRBV7-8 .
CATQPGTLNYEQYF TGTGCCACCCAACCCGGGACACTGAATTACGAGCAGTACTTC few TRBJ2-7 TRBV6-2/TRBV6-3 .
CATSGPGQGLF TGTGCCACCAGCGGTCCGGGACAGGGACTTTTT once TRBJ2-6 TRBV15 TRBD1
CASSPDRLQYGYTF TGCGCCAGCAGCCCGGACAGACTTCAGTATGGCTACACCTTC many TRBJ1-2 TRBV4-3 .
CASTRESETQYF TGTGCCAGCACACGGGAATCAGAGACCCAGTACTTC . TRBJ2-5 TRBV12-3/TRBV12-4 .
CATLPLGTLNQPQHF TGTGCCACCCTGCCGTTGGGCACCCTCAATCAGCCCCAGCATTTT . TRBJ1-5 TRBV6-2/TRBV6-3 .
CASSREQVHTIYF TGTGCCAGCAGCAGGGAACAGGTGCACACCATATATTTT . TRBJ1-3 TRBV7-6 .
CASSLWTGASYEQYF TGTGCCAGCAGCCTATGGACAGGGGCCTCCTACGAGCAGTACTTC . TRBJ2-7 TRBV4-2 TRBD1
CASSRRDRVTEAFF TGTGCCAGCAGCCGCCGGGACAGGGTCACTGAAGCTTTCTTT . TRBJ1-1 TRBV7-3 TRBD1
CASELSSGANVLTF TGTGCCAGCGAGCTTTCGTCTGGGGCCAACGTCCTGACTTTC few TRBJ2-6 TRBV28 .
CATSREGARPQHF TGTGCCACCAGCAGAGAGGGGGCCCGGCCCCAGCATTTT few TRBJ1-5 TRBV15 .
CASSEWVSNQPQHF TGTGCCAGCAGTGAATGGGTCAGCAATCAGCCCCAGCATTTT few TRBJ1-5 TRBV25-1 .